This is a list of T cell receptor beta chains from one sample in a study of blood T cell repertoires in COVID-19. TCRdb's copy holds only in-frame clones and misses some; the assay was immunoSEQ multiplex PCR. The sample includes 300,000 to 450,000 clones, approximately 87% seen only once; the top ten take around 9.3%. The sample consisted of peripheral blood. The receptors shown here come from a woman in her twenties or thirties with COVID-19, enrolled during active disease. CDR3s include the opening cysteine and the closing phenylalanine or tryptophan. The D gene is left open where the match is weak. Some rows have no size entry. The others give once, few or many, or a class for an expanded clone.

TRBJ2-2,-,-,TRBV7-3,TGTGCCAGCAGGAGAACCGGGGAGCTGTTTTTT,CASRRTGELFF
TRBJ2-1,TRBD2,-,TRBV5-1,TGCGCCAGCAGCCTAATGGGACTAGCGGGCTCCTACAATGAGCAGTTCTTC,CASSLMGLAGSYNEQFF
TRBJ1-6,-,-,TRBV7-3,TGTGCCAGCAGCCTCACAGGGAGGGAGGGTTCACCCCTCCACTTT,CASSLTGREGSPLHF
TRBJ2-2,TRBD2,-,TRBV5-1,TGCGCCAGCAGCTTACCTAGCGGGTTCACCGGGGAGCTGTTTTTT,CASSLPSGFTGELFF
TRBJ2-1,TRBD2,-,TRBV5-8,TGTGCCGGGACTAGCGGGAGGGCCGGGCAGTTCTTC,CAGTSGRAGQFF
TRBJ1-6,TRBD1,-,TRBV5-5,TGTGCCAGCAGCATCGGACAGGGACCCTATAATTCACCCCTCCACTTT,CASSIGQGPYNSPLHF
TRBJ2-7,TRBD2,-,TRBV6-5,TGTGCCTCCCGGACTAGTGGCTACGAGCAGTACTTC,CASRTSGYEQYF
TRBJ2-7,-,-,TRBV19,TGTGCCAGTAGTATAGACCCACGAACTTCCTACGAGCAGTACTTC,CASSIDPRTSYEQYF
TRBJ2-7,-,-,TRBV10-2,TGCGCCAGCAGGCCTGGCCTAGGTCCTTACGAGCAGTACTTC,CASRPGLGPYEQYF
TRBJ1-5,TRBD1,-,TRBV5-1,TGCGCCAGCAGCTTGGGTGTAGGACAGGCCCGTCAGCCCCAGCATTTT,CASSLGVGQARQPQHF
TRBJ1-1,TRBD1,-,TRBV6-2/TRBV6-3,TGTGCCAGCAGTTACGGGCAGACAGGGGACACTGAAGCTTTCTTT,CASSYGQTGDTEAFF
TRBJ2-7,TRBD2,-,TRBV5-4,TGTGCCAGCAGCCGGACTAGCGGGAGGTTCCTCTACGAGCAGTACTTC,CASSRTSGRFLYEQYF
TRBJ2-3,-,-,TRBV6-5,TGTGCCAGCACCGGTCTTCTTAGCACAGATACGCAGTATTTT,CASTGLLSTDTQYF
TRBJ1-3,TRBD1,-,TRBV27,TGTGCCAGCAGTAGACAGGGTTCGTCTGGAAACACCATATATTTT,CASSRQGSSGNTIYF
TRBJ2-7,TRBD2,-,TRBV4-1,TGCGCCAGCAGCCAAGGGTTTGGAAGCGGGAGGGCCGGGCAGTACTTC,CASSQGFGSGRAGQYF
TRBJ2-7,TRBD1,-,TRBV7-6,TGTGCCAGCAGCCAAATGACAGGGAACTACGAGCAGTACTTC,CASSQMTGNYEQYF
TRBJ1-1,TRBD1,once,TRBV18,TGTGCCAGCCAAAAGACAGGGGAGTGGACTGAAGCTTTCTTT,CASQKTGEWTEAFF
TRBJ2-1,-,-,TRBV30,TGTGCCCGCTCCGGCGGGACCACCTACAATGAGCAGTTCTTC,CARSGGTTYNEQFF
TRBJ2-2,TRBD2,-,TRBV7-2,TGTGCCAGCACCCCGTCATCGGGAGGGTACACCGGGGAGCTGTTTTTT,CASTPSSGGYTGELFF
TRBJ2-7,-,-,TRBV9,TGTGCCAGCAGCGTAGGGGTAGGAGTCTCCTACGAGCAGTACTTC,CASSVGVGVSYEQYF
TRBJ1-6,-,-,TRBV7-9,TGTGCCAGCAGCTCGGGCCTGCGGGAGTCACCCCTCCACTTT,CASSSGLRESPLHF
TRBJ2-7,TRBD2,-,TRBV6-1,TGTGCCAGCAGTGAAGGTCCTAGCGGGAGATACGAGCAGTACTTC,CASSEGPSGRYEQYF
TRBJ2-3,-,-,TRBV7-9,TGTGCCAGCAGCTTAGACCTAGCGCGCACAGATACGCAGTATTTT,CASSLDLARTDTQYF
TRBJ1-2,TRBD1,-,TRBV29-1,TGCAGCGTTGGCGGCGGACAGGGGTTCCATGGCTACACCTTC,CSVGGGQGFHGYTF
TRBJ2-1,TRBD2,once,TRBV10-1,TGCGCCAGCAGTGAGTCTCGGGGTGGGCTAGCGGGATACAATGAGCAGTTCTTC,CASSESRGGLAGYNEQFF
TRBJ1-5,TRBD1,few,TRBV7-9,TGTGCCAGCAGCTTAGGGACAGGGGTGCAGCCCCAGCATTTT,CASSLGTGVQPQHF
TRBJ2-4,TRBD1,-,TRBV5-1,TGCGCCAGCAGCTTGGGGACGCGGACAGGGGCCTGGTACTTC,CASSLGTRTGAWYF
TRBJ2-1,TRBD2,once,TRBV6-6,TGTGCCAGCAGTCCACCGGGACTAGGGGACAATGAGCAGTTCTTC,CASSPPGLGDNEQFF
TRBJ1-1,-,-,TRBV30,TGTGCTCAAACCAGGCCGTGGGCGAACATGAACACTGAAGCTTTCTTT,CAQTRPWANMNTEAFF
TRBJ1-5,-,-,TRBV30,TGTGCCTGGAGTTCCGGGGGTACGGGCAATCAGCCCCAGCATTTT,CAWSSGGTGNQPQHF
TRBJ1-2,TRBD1,-,TRBV9,TGTGCCAGCAGCTTAGAGGGGGACAGATATGGCTACACCTTC,CASSLEGDRYGYTF
TRBJ1-1,-,-,TRBV2,TGTGCCAGCAAAAAAATCATGAACACTGAAGCTTTCTTT,CASKKIMNTEAFF
TRBJ2-7,TRBD1,-,TRBV29-1,TGCAGCGTCAAGGGGGGACAGGCAAGCTCCTACGAGCAGTACTTC,CSVKGGQASSYEQYF
TRBJ1-2,-,-,TRBV18,TGTGCCAGCTCCCTCGAGCAGGGAGGGTATGGCTACACCTTC,CASSLEQGGYGYTF
TRBJ2-5,-,-,TRBV21-1,TGTGCCAGCAGCCCCCGGACTCAGGGGGGTCGGGAGACCCAGTACTTC,CASSPRTQGGRETQYF
TRBJ2-1,TRBD1,once,TRBV7-9,TGTGCCAGCAGCTTAGCGGACAGGGGGTACAATGAGCAGTTCTTC,CASSLADRGYNEQFF
TRBJ2-3,TRBD2,-,TRBV28,TGTGCCAGCAGTTTACCACTTTTAAATCGGGGCGGGAGCCAGTATTTT,CASSLPLLNRGGSQYF
TRBJ1-2,-,-,TRBV7-2,TGTGCCAGCAGCCCTAGGGACATTGGACACTATGGCTACACCTTC,CASSPRDIGHYGYTF
TRBJ2-5,TRBD2,-,TRBV5-1,TGCGCCAGCAGCTTGAGTTTCGCGGGAGGACGAGAGACCCAGTACTTC,CASSLSFAGGRETQYF
TRBJ2-7,TRBD1,-,TRBV5-6,TGTGCCAGCAGCCTCAGGGGGCAGTACGAGCAGTACTTC,CASSLRGQYEQYF
TRBJ1-2,TRBD1,-,TRBV10-1,TGCGCCAGCTCGGGACAGGATCTTGCAGGCTACACCTTC,CASSGQDLAGYTF
TRBJ2-1,TRBD2,-,TRBV14,TGTGCCAGCAGCCCGTCGCTAGCGGGAGTTTGGGAGCAGTTCTTC,CASSPSLAGVWEQFF
TRBJ2-7,TRBD2,-,TRBV7-2,TGTGCCAGCACCACCGGGACTAGCGGCTACGAGCAGTACTTC,CASTTGTSGYEQYF
TRBJ1-1,TRBD1,-,TRBV4-1,TGCGCCAGCAGCCCCACCGGGACAGGGCAAACTGAAGCTTTCTTT,CASSPTGTGQTEAFF
TRBJ2-7,-,-,TRBV12-2,TGTGCAAGTCGGGGGACTAGCGATCCCTACGAGCAGTACTTC,CASRGTSDPYEQYF
TRBJ1-6,-,-,TRBV28,TGTGCCAGCAGTTTAGGGAGCTCCTATAATTCACCCCTCCACTTT,CASSLGSSYNSPLHF
TRBJ2-7,-,-,TRBV5-1,TGCGCCAGCAGCTTGAAACAGGGAATCTACGAGCAGTACTTC,CASSLKQGIYEQYF
TRBJ1-1,TRBD1,-,TRBV15,TGTGCCACCAGCAGGGGCAGGACAGGGGCGCTGAACACTGAAGCTTTCTTT,CATSRGRTGALNTEAFF
TRBJ2-7,-,once,TRBV6-6,TGTGCCAGCAGTTCCCATACCGCTACCTACGAGCAGTACTTC,CASSSHTATYEQYF
TRBJ2-3,TRBD2,once,TRBV28,TGTGCCAGCAGTTTACTAGCGGGGGGCACAGATACGCAGTATTTT,CASSLLAGGTDTQYF